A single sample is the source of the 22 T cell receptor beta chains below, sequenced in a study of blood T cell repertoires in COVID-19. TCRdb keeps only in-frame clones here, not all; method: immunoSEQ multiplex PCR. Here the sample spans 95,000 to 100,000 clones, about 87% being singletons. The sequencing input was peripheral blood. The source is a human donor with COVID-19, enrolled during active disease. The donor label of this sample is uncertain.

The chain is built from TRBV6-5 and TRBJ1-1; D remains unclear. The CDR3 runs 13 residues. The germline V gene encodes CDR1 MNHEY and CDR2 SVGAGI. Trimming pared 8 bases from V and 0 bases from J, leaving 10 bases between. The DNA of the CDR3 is TGTGCCAGCCAGGTTTACATGAACACTGAAGCTTTCTTT. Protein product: CASQVYMNTEAFF.

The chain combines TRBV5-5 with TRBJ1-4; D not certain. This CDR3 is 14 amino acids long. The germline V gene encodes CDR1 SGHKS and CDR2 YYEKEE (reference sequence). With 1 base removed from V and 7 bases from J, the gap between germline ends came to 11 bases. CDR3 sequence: CASSLYGPSEKLFF. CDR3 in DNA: TGTGCCAGCAGCTTGTATGGGCCATCTGAAAAACTGTTTTTT.

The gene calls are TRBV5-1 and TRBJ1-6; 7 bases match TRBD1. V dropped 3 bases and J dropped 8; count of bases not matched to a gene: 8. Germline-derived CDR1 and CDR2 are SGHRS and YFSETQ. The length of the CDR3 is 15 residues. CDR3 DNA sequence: TGCGCCAGCAGCTCCTTCGGGACAGCCGATTCACCCCTCCACTTT. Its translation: CASSSFGTADSPLHF.

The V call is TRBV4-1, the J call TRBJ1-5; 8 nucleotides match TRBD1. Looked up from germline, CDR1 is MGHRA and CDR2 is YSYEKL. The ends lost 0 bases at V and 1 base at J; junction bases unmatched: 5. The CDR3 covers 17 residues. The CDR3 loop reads CASSQEVRTGSNQPQHF. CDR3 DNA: TGCGCCAGCAGCCAAGAAGTAAGGACAGGGAGCAATCAGCCCCAGCATTTT.

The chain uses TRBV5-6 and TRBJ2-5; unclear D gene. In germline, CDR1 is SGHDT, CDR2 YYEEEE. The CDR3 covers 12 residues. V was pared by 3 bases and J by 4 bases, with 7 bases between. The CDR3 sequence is CASSSPGETQYF. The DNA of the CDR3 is TGTGCCAGCAGCTCCCCGGGAGAGACCCAGTACTTC.

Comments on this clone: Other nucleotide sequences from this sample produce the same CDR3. The CDR3 is CASSVGQGYGYTF. The CDR3 DNA follows: TGTGCCAGCAGCGTAGGACAGGGTTACGGCTACACCTTC. The chain has TRBV9 and TRBJ1-2; 7 bases line up with TRBD1. The CDR3 runs to 13 residues. The J segment lost 8 bases and the V segment lost 0 bases, leaving 4 bases of the junction unmatched. The germline CDR1 and CDR2 sequences are SGDLS and YYNGEE.

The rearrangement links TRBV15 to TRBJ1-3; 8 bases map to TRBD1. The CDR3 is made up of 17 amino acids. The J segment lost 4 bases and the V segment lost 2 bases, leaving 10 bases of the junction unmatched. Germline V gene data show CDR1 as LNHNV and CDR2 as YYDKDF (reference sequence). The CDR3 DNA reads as TGTGCCACCAGCAGACCCCGGACAGGGACAAAGGGAAACACCATATATTTT. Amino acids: CATSRPRTGTKGNTIYF.

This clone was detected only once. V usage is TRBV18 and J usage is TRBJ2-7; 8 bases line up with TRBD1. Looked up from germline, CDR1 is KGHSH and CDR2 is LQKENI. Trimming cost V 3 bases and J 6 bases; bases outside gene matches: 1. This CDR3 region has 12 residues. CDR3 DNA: TGTGCCAGCTCACCTCAGGGGGCCGAGCAGTACTTC. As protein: CASSPQGAEQYF. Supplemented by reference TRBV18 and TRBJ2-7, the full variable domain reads NAGVMQNPRHLVRRRGQEARLRCSPMKGHSHVYWYRQLPEEGLKFMVYLQKENIIDESGMPKERFSAEFPKEGPSILRIQQVVRGDSAAYFCASSPQGAEQYFGPGTRLTVT.

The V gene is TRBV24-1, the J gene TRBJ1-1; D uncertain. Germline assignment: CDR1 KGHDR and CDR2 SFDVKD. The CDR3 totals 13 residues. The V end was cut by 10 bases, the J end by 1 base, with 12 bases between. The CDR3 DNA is TGTGCCACTGAGCGGATACCGAACACTGAAGCTTTCTTT. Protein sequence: CATERIPNTEAFF.

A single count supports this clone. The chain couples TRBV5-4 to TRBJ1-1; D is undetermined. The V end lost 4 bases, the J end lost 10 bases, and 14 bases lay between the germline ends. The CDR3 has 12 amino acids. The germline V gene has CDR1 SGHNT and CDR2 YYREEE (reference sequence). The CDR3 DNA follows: TGTGCCAGCAGCCTGGATGGAGGGAGAGCTTTCTTT. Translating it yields CASSLDGGRAFF.

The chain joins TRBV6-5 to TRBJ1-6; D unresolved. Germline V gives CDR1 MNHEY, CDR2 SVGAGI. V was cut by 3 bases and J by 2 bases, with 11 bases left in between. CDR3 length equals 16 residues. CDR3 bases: TGTGCCAGCAGTTATAGCCAGACTACCTATAATTCACCCCTCCACTTT. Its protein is CASSYSQTTYNSPLHF.

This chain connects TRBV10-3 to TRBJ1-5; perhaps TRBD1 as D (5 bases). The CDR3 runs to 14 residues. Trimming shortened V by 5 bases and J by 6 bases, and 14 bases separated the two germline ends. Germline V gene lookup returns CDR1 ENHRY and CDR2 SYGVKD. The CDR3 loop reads CAISTRGGAQPQHF. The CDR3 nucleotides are TGTGCCATCAGTACGAGGGGCGGGGCTCAGCCCCAGCATTTT.

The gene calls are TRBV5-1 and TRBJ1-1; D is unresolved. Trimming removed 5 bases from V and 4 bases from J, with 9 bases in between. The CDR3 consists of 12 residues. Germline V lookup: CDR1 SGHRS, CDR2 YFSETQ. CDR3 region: CASRREGTEAFF. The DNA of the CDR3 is TGCGCCAGCAGGAGGGAGGGCACTGAAGCTTTCTTT.

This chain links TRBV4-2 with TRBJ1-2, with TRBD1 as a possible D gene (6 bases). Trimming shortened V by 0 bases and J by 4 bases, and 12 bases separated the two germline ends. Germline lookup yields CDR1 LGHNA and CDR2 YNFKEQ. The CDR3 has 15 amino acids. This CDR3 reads CASSQETGLSYGYTF. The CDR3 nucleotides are TGTGCCAGCAGCCAAGAGACAGGACTGTCCTATGGCTACACCTTC.

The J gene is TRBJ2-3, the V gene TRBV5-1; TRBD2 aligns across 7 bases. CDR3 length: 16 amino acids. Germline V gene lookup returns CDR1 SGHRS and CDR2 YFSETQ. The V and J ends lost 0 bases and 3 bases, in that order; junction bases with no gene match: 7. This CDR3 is CASSLALAEGTDTQYF. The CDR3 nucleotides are TGCGCCAGCAGCTTGGCCCTAGCGGAGGGGACAGATACGCAGTATTTT.

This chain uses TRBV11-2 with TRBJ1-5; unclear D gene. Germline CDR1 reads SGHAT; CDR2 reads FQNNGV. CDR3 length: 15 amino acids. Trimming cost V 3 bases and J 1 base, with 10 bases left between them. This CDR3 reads CASSLGQVSNQPQHF. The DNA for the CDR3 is TGTGCCAGCAGCTTGGGTCAGGTCAGCAATCAGCCCCAGCATTTT.

DNA for the CDR3: TGTGCCAGCAGCCAAGGGGACAGGGCCGAAGCTTTCTTT. Amino acids: CASSQGDRAEAFF. The chain links TRBV3-1 (or the pseudogene TRBV3-2) to TRBJ1-1; 9 bases fit TRBD1. Germline loops: CDR1 LGHDT, CDR2 YNNKEL (reference sequence). The V and J ends lost 1 base and 8 bases, in that order; junction bases with no gene match: 2. This CDR3 has 13 amino acids.

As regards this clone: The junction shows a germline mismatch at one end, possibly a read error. The CDR3 region is CASSLGTSELNEQFF. The CDR3 bases are TGTGCTAGCAGCTTAGGGACTAGCGAATTGAATGAGCAGTTCTTC. This rearrangement joins TRBV7-7 to TRBJ2-1; TRBD2 matches at 10 bases. The CDR3 is 15 amino acids. Germline V gene sequence: CDR1 SSHAT, CDR2 FNYEAQ (reference sequence).

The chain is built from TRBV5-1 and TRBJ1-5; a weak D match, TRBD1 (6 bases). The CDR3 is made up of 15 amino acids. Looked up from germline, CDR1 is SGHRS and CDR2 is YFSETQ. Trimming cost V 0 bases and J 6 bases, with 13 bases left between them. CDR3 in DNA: TGCGCCAGCAGCTTGGGGTGGGGGCAGGGTCAGCCCCAGCATTTT. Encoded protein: CASSLGWGQGQPQHF.

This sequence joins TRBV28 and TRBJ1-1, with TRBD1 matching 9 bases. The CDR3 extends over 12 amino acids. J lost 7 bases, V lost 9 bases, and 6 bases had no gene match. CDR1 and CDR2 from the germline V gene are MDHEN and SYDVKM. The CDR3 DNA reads TGTGCCAGTTTTGGGGACAGGGATGAAGCTTTCTTT. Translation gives CASFGDRDEAFF.

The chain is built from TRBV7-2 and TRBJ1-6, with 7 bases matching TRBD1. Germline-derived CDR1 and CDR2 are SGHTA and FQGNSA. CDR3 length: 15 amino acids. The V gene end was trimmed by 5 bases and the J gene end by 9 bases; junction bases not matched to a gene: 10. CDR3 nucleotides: TGTGCCAGCAGCACAACCGGGACAGACAGTTCACCCCTCCACTTT. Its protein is CASSTTGTDSSPLHF.

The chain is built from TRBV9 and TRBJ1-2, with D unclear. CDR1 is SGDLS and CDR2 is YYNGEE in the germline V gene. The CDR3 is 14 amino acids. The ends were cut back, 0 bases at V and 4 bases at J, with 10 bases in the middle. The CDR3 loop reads CASSVAEGGYGYTF. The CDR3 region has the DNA TGTGCCAGCAGCGTAGCGGAGGGAGGCTATGGCTACACCTTC.